These T cell receptor beta chains were read from a single sample in a study of blood T cell repertoires in COVID-19. TCRdb keeps only in-frame clones here, not all; method: immunoSEQ multiplex PCR. The profile shows tens of thousands of clones, about 91% of them singletons. The sequenced sample consisted of peripheral blood. The receptors shown here come from an elderly woman with active or convalescent COVID-19. Both conserved end residues are part of each CDR3. A D gene is named only where the DNA matches it firmly.

TRBV4-3	-	TRBJ2-2	CASSQERGFAGELFF
TRBV10-1	-	TRBJ1-6	CASSREPNSPLHF
TRBV5-1	-	TRBJ2-3	CASSFTGTPSTDTQYF
TRBV29-1	-	TRBJ2-7	CSGPALQGREQYF
TRBV4-3	TRBD1	TRBJ2-7	CASSQDIVVLDRAYEQYF
TRBV10-3	TRBD1	TRBJ1-6	CAISEPTGVGSYNSPLHF
TRBV11-2	-	TRBJ2-2	CASSFRQGTGELFF
TRBV7-2	-	TRBJ1-2	CASSLYPRVGGYTF
TRBV6-1	TRBD1	TRBJ1-5	CASSEAGRGFQPQHF
TRBV7-2	TRBD2	TRBJ2-3	CASSPLLAGLTDTQYF
TRBV19	-	TRBJ2-1	CASSIQDLGGNEQFF
TRBV24-1	TRBD2	TRBJ2-1	CATSHASGRDHEQFF
TRBV4-1	-	TRBJ2-1	CASSQDTSYNEQFF
TRBV7-2	TRBD1	TRBJ2-7	CASSAGQGSHYYEQYF
TRBV2	TRBD2	TRBJ2-1	CASSRAGTSGENEQFF
TRBV27	-	TRBJ1-3	CANYRISGNTIYF
TRBV18	-	TRBJ1-6	CASSPAAGQMTPLHF
TRBV7-2	-	TRBJ1-2	CASSLVGWGLGYGYTF
TRBV10-2	TRBD1	TRBJ1-6	CASSPQGAESPLHF
TRBV24-1	-	TRBJ1-5	CATSRGSNQPQHF
TRBV2	TRBD1	TRBJ2-5	CASAEDRGLFETQYF
TRBV12-3/TRBV12-4	TRBD2	TRBJ2-5	CATSGGPEETQYF
TRBV12-5	TRBD2	TRBJ2-3	CASGFPLAGDADTQYF
TRBV7-2	-	TRBJ1-2	CASSLIPGTNTF
TRBV24-1	-	TRBJ1-2	CATSDLESGNGYTF
TRBV25-1	TRBD1	TRBJ1-1	CASSEQQGIGNTEAFF
TRBV7-6	-	TRBJ2-5	CASSLLDPRGAQYF
TRBV6-2/TRBV6-3	TRBD2	TRBJ2-1	CASCRGSDGNEQFF
TRBV13	TRBD1	TRBJ1-6	CASSPPGGRYNSPLHF
TRBV9	TRBD2	TRBJ2-3	CASSSRTSVSTDTQYF
TRBV10-3	TRBD1	TRBJ1-2	CAIDSQGAKGYTF
TRBV6-6	-	TRBJ1-6	CASSYADNSPLHF
TRBV11-3	-	TRBJ2-2	CASSLRDMGTGELFF
TRBV5-1	TRBD1	TRBJ2-5	CASSLGDRARSGTQYF
TRBV19	-	TRBJ2-5	CASKREGGETQYF
TRBV28	-	TRBJ1-2	CASSTPLRAYGYTF
TRBV9	TRBD2	TRBJ2-5	CASSSGLAGGLIGTQYF
TRBV2	-	TRBJ2-5	CASIRDTEETQYF
TRBV5-6	TRBD1	TRBJ2-7	CASSSYRGRSLYEQYF
TRBV9	TRBD1	TRBJ1-4	CACRGQGALAGEKLFF
TRBV5-1	TRBD2	TRBJ2-5	CASSVLSGAQETQYF
TRBV7-2	-	TRBJ2-1	CASSLAGRRGLYNEQFF
TRBV30	-	TRBJ1-3	CAWERQFSGNTIYF
TRBV5-5	-	TRBJ1-2	CASSLVGDYGYTF
TRBV11-3	TRBD2	TRBJ2-5	CASSLLAGPQETQYF
TRBV12-3/TRBV12-4	-	TRBJ1-5	CASSLVSQPQHF
TRBV7-9	TRBD1	TRBJ1-2	CASSQGQNNYGYTF